Presented here are 26 T cell receptor beta chains from one specimen sequenced in a study of radiation and T cells in renal cell carcinoma. The time point is: baseline pretreatment blood. The treatment is: 15 Gy SBRT to primary tumor, nephrectomy 4 weeks later. Assay used: immunoSEQ multiplex PCR; TCRdb lists only in-frame clones, some missing. The sample holds some 150,000 clones, less than 85% seen once. Material: blood, obtained from a patient whose treatment included radiotherapy and nephrectomy. The origin of the receptors is a woman between 50 and 59 years old with renal cell carcinoma.

This chain's CDR3 is CASRKNIAGGRTGELFF. CDR3 coding DNA: TGTGCCAGCAGGAAAAACATAGCGGGAGGGCGGACCGGGGAGCTGTTTTTT. V gene TRBV7-9 combines with J gene TRBJ2-2; TRBD2 aligns across 11 bases. The CDR3 is made up of 17 amino acids. Trimming cost V 6 bases and J 5 bases; bases outside gene matches: 11. From germline, CDR1 is SEHNR and CDR2 FQNEAQ (reference sequence).

This clone was picked up a small number of times. The J gene is TRBJ1-5, the V gene TRBV19; 7 positions agree with TRBD1. There are 15 residues in the CDR3. After removal of 7 bases from V and 3 bases from J, the junction contained 9 bases not matched to a gene. From germline, CDR1 is LNHDA and CDR2 SQIVND (reference sequence). CDR3: CASKDRASNNQPQHF. CDR3 nucleotides: TGTGCCAGTAAAGACAGGGCGAGTAACAATCAGCCCCAGCATTTT. Looking up the rest from reference TRBV19 and TRBJ1-5 gives the full variable domain: DGGITQSPKYLFRKEGQNVTLSCEQNLNHDAMYWYRQDPGQGLRLIYYSQIVNDFQKGDIAEGYSVSREKKESFPLTVTSAQKNPTAFYLCASKDRASNNQPQHFGDGTRLSIL.

This sequence joins TRBV9 and TRBJ2-2; 10 nucleotides agree with TRBD2. Germline V CDR1 and CDR2: SGDLS, YYNGEE. After removal of 0 bases from V and 5 bases from J, the junction contained 7 bases not matched to a gene. This CDR3 region has 17 residues. CDR3 nucleotides: TGTGCCAGCAGCGTAGTGCTAGCGGGAGTTGAAACCGGGGAGCTGTTTTTT. Protein product: CASSVVLAGVETGELFF.

This clone was detected only once. This chain uses TRBV7-2 with TRBJ2-5; D call uncertain. CDR3 size: 14 residues. V lost 4 bases, J lost 2 bases, and 11 bases lay in between. Germline assignment: CDR1 SGHTA and CDR2 FQGNSA. The CDR3: CASSSSQVQETQYF. The CDR3 DNA is TGTGCCAGCAGCTCGAGTCAGGTACAAGAGACCCAGTACTTC.

V is TRBV5-4 and J is TRBJ2-7, with no clear D. The germline V gene has CDR1 SGHNT and CDR2 YYREEE (reference sequence). The CDR3 consists of 15 residues. V was clipped by 1 base and J by 3 bases, with 14 bases between them. The CDR3 loop is CASSLPPFSNYEQYF. As DNA, the CDR3 is TGTGCCAGCAGCTTGCCCCCCTTTAGCAACTACGAGCAGTACTTC.

V usage is TRBV23-1 and J usage is TRBJ1-2; maybe TRBD1 (5 bases). TRBV23-1 is an open reading frame, and its role is uncertain. This CDR3 comprises 16 residues. V was trimmed by 2 bases and J by 0 bases, leaving 13 bases between them. The CDR3 DNA reads TGCGCCAGCAGTCAAGACAGCCCACTCGCTAACTATGGCTACACCTTC. It is translated as CASSQDSPLANYGYTF.

The chain has TRBV5-1 and TRBJ1-5; maybe TRBD1 (5 bases). The V gene lost 4 bases and the J gene lost 0 bases, with 14 bases spanning the gap. Per germline, CDR1 SGHRS and CDR2 YFSETQ. The CDR3 runs 16 residues. For the CDR3, the DNA is TGCGCCAGCAGCCCACTGGGGGGTGATAGCAATCAGCCCCAGCATTTT. Translated, it gives CASSPLGGDSNQPQHF.

This chain links TRBV7-2 with TRBJ2-4; D remains ambiguous. This CDR3 region has 13 residues. V lost 2 bases and J lost 1, with 3 bases in between. CDR1 is SGHTA, CDR2 FQGNSA, per germline. CDR3 loop: CASSLIAKNIQYF. As DNA, the CDR3 is TGTGCCAGCAGCTTAATCGCCAAAAACATTCAGTACTTC.

The rearrangement uses TRBV6-5 and TRBJ1-1, with D hard to call. V was cut by 7 bases and J by 9 bases, with 12 bases left in between. This CDR3 contains 11 residues. CDR1 is MNHEY and CDR2 is SVGAGI in the germline V gene. The CDR3 DNA sequence: TGTGCCAGCACCTTCCGAGCTAAAGCTTTCTTT. This sequence encodes CASTFRAKAFF.

This chain connects TRBV6-6 to TRBJ2-5; 8 bases are shared with TRBD2. The CDR3 extends over 16 amino acids. Per the germline V gene, CDR1 is MNHNY and CDR2 is SVGAGI (reference sequence). With 4 bases clipped from V and 5 bases from J, the junction kept 12 bases outside the gene matches. The CDR3 here is CASSFGGGGFVETQYF. The DNA for the CDR3 is TGTGCCAGCAGTTTCGGTGGCGGGGGGTTTGTTGAGACCCAGTACTTC.

The rearrangement links TRBV9 to TRBJ1-2; 7 bases agree with TRBD1. CDR1 is SGDLS and CDR2 is YYNGEE in the germline V gene. CDR3 length: 15 amino acids. With 6 bases clipped from V and 8 bases from J, the junction kept 16 bases outside the gene matches. The CDR3 nucleotides read TGTGCCAGCACCCTAGGGGGCGGCTACTCTCGGGGCTACACCTTC. Amino acids: CASTLGGGYSRGYTF. Looking up the rest from reference TRBV9 and TRBJ1-2 gives the full variable domain: DSGVTQTPKHLITATGQRVTLRCSPRSGDLSVYWYQQSLDQGLQFLIQYYNGEERAKGNILERFSAQQFPDLHSELNLSSLELGDSALYFCASTLGGGYSRGYTFGSGTRLTVV.

The gene calls are TRBV25-1 and TRBJ2-1; D is uncertain. The CDR3 spans 13 residues. V lost 6 bases and J lost 3, with 9 bases in between. Germline CDR1 and CDR2: MGHDK and SYGVNS. The CDR3 reads CASSEAGYNEQFF. For the CDR3, the DNA is TGTGCCAGCAGCGAAGCCGGCTACAATGAGCAGTTCTTC.

The gene calls are TRBV5-4 and TRBJ2-3; tentatively, D is TRBD2 (5 bases). Trimming shortened V by 4 bases and J by 3 bases, and 9 bases separated the two germline ends. This CDR3 is 13 amino acids long. Germline CDR1 SGHNT, CDR2 YYREEE (reference sequence). The CDR3 sequence is CASSPGNTDTQYF. The CDR3 bases are TGTGCCAGCAGCCCGGGGAATACAGATACGCAGTATTTT.

This clone came up once. The chain is built from TRBV10-3 and TRBJ2-2, with D possibly matching TRBD2 (6 bases). Trimming removed 9 bases from V and 7 bases from J, with 9 bases in between. Germline loops: CDR1 ENHRY, CDR2 SYGVKD. This CDR3 spans 11 amino acids. This CDR3 is CAMGGGGELFF. CDR3 coding DNA: TGTGCCATGGGGGGAGGCGGGGAGCTGTTTTTT.

This chain uses TRBV27 with TRBJ2-2, with TRBD2 identical over 10 bases. Germline CDR1 and CDR2: MNHEY and SMNVEV (reference sequence). V lost 8 bases to trimming and J lost 3 bases; unmatched junction nucleotides: 9. There are 16 residues in the CDR3. This CDR3 is CASRGAGGPYTGELFF. The DNA for the CDR3 is TGTGCCAGCCGAGGAGCGGGAGGGCCGTACACCGGGGAGCTGTTTTTT.

This rearrangement joins TRBV7-9 to TRBJ1-5, with 7 positions matching TRBD1. The CDR3 covers 14 residues. Trimming took 4 bases from V and 6 from J; bases not matched to a gene: 6. CDR1 and CDR2 from the germline V gene are SEHNR and FQNEAQ (reference sequence). The CDR3 coding sequence is TGTGCCAGCAGCTCACAGGGGTGGGGTCAGCCCCAGCATTTT. Its translation is CASSSQGWGQPQHF.

The chain employs TRBV9 and TRBJ1-3; no firm D call. Germline assignment: CDR1 SGDLS and CDR2 YYNGEE. CDR3 size: 14 residues. Trimming took 4 bases from V and 4 from J, leaving 12 bases between them. This CDR3 reads CASSLEVSGNTIYF. CDR3 sequence (DNA): TGTGCCAGCAGCCTAGAGGTGTCAGGAAACACCATATATTTT.

This chain uses TRBV19 with TRBJ1-1; no clear D. CDR3 length: 15 residues. Germline V lookup: CDR1 LNHDA, CDR2 SQIVND (reference sequence). V was clipped by 7 bases and J by 0 bases, with 15 bases between them. The DNA for the CDR3 is TGTGCCAGTACCCCGTCGCGGTACATGAACACTGAAGCTTTCTTT. This codes for CASTPSRYMNTEAFF. The full variable domain, completed using reference TRBV19 and TRBJ1-1, is DGGITQSPKYLFRKEGQNVTLSCEQNLNHDAMYWYRQDPGQGLRLIYYSQIVNDFQKGDIAEGYSVSREKKESFPLTVTSAQKNPTAFYLCASTPSRYMNTEAFFGQGTRLTVV.

The chain combines TRBV30 with TRBJ1-2; 8 bases line up with TRBD1. CDR1 and CDR2 (germline): GTSNPN, SVGIG (reference sequence). V dropped 3 bases and J dropped 6; count of bases not matched to a gene: 12. This CDR3 region has 15 residues. The CDR3 reads CAWSHGPGGGNGYTF. DNA of the CDR3: TGTGCCTGGAGCCACGGCCCAGGGGGCGGTAATGGCTACACCTTC. Complete variable domain (other parts from reference TRBV30 and TRBJ1-2): SQTIHQWPATLVQPVGSPLSLECTVEGTSNPNLYWYRQAAGRGLQLLFYSVGIGQISSEVPQNLSASRPQDRQFILSSKKLLLSDSGFYLCAWSHGPGGGNGYTFGSGTRLTVV.

The rearrangement joins TRBV25-1 to TRBJ2-3; possibly TRBD2 for D (6 bases). The germline V gene has CDR1 MGHDK and CDR2 SYGVNS. The CDR3 is 13 amino acids. V lost 3 bases and J 3 bases, leaving 7 bases between the germline ends. CDR3 coding DNA: TGTGCCAGCAGTGAGGGAGGAACAGATACGCAGTATTTT. This codes for CASSEGGTDTQYF.

The rearrangement links TRBV7-2 to TRBJ2-5; TRBD2 matches 9 bases. CDR1 and CDR2 from the germline V gene are SGHTA and FQGNSA. The junction had 3 bases not matched to a gene; V was cut back by 2 bases and J by 5 bases. The CDR3 runs to 14 residues. This CDR3 is CASSLIAGVETQYF. Written as DNA, the CDR3 is TGTGCCAGCAGCTTAATAGCGGGAGTGGAGACCCAGTACTTC.

The chain employs TRBV19 and TRBJ1-2; D perhaps matches TRBD1 (5 bases). From germline, CDR1 is LNHDA and CDR2 SQIVND (reference sequence). The CDR3 runs to 15 residues. V lost 6 bases to trimming and J lost 0 bases, with 14 bases between them. The DNA for the CDR3 is TGTGCCAGTAGCGGACAACGGAGAGCTAACTATGGCTACACCTTC. Translation gives CASSGQRRANYGYTF.

The chain's CDR3 is CASSPRTGGGGTQYF. The CDR3 nucleotides are TGTGCCAGCAGCCCCAGGACAGGGGGCGGAGGTACGCAGTATTTT. J is TRBJ2-3 and V is TRBV5-6, with TRBD1 matching over 11 bases. Unmatched junction bases numbered 9, after V lost 4 bases and J lost 8 bases. Germline values: CDR1 SGHDT, CDR2 YYEEEE. CDR3 length equals 15 residues.

The chain has TRBV4-1 and TRBJ2-7; D unresolved. Trimming pared 1 base from V and 4 bases from J, leaving 5 bases between. From germline, CDR1 is MGHRA and CDR2 YSYEKL. This CDR3 region has 12 residues. The CDR3 here is CASSQGGYEQYF. The DNA for the CDR3 is TGCGCCAGCAGCCAAGGGGGTTACGAGCAGTACTTC.

This clone was recorded once. The rearrangement links TRBV7-2 to TRBJ2-7, with 12 nucleotides matching TRBD2. V lost 0 bases to trimming and J lost 2 bases; unmatched junction nucleotides: 2. The CDR3 is made up of 16 amino acids. Looked up from germline, CDR1 is SGHTA and CDR2 is FQGNSA. CDR3 in DNA: TGTGCCAGCAGCTTAGCCCCTAGCGGGGGGGCCTACGAGCAGTACTTC. The encoded protein is CASSLAPSGGAYEQYF.

The gene calls are TRBV5-6 and TRBJ2-1; 9 nucleotides align to TRBD2. The junction had 9 bases not matched to a gene; V was cut back by 2 bases and J by 9 bases. CDR1 and CDR2 from the germline V gene are SGHDT and YYEEEE. The CDR3 covers 15 residues. The CDR3 sequence is CASSFNSGSFREQFF. CDR3 bases: TGTGCCAGCAGCTTTAATAGCGGGAGTTTCCGTGAGCAGTTCTTC.